The 6 T cell receptor beta chains given below trace back to one sample, sequenced in a study of technical replicates of blood from four donors. Using immunoSEQ multiplex PCR, the repertoire was profiled, and TCRdb retains in-frame clones only, with some absent. The profile shows roughly 93,000 clones, 95% of them singletons. The sample was T cells isolated from PBMCs. These receptors came from a human donor in good health.

The chain combines TRBV5-6 with TRBJ1-4; 8 bases are a match to TRBD1. The CDR3 covers 13 residues. The V and J ends lost 4 bases and 15 bases, in that order; junction bases with no gene match: 11. Germline loops: CDR1 SGHDT, CDR2 YYEEEE. The CDR3: CASSPGTGLSVFF. The DNA for the CDR3 is TGTGCCAGCAGCCCTGGGACAGGTCTAAGCGTGTTTTTT.

The V call is TRBV28, the J call TRBJ2-1; 9 nucleotides match TRBD2. Germline CDR1 is MDHEN and CDR2 is SYDVKM. After removal of 1 base from V and 4 bases from J, the junction contained 5 bases not matched to a gene. This CDR3 region has 16 residues. Here the CDR3 DNA reads TGTGCCAGCAGTTTATTGGCGGGAGGGCCTTACAATGAGCAGTTCTTC. Its protein product is CASSLLAGGPYNEQFF.

The gene calls are TRBV25-1 and TRBJ1-1; D is ambiguous. Trimming cost V 11 bases and J 1 base, with 5 bases left between them. Germline V gene sequence: CDR1 MGHDK, CDR2 SYGVNS. The CDR3 has 10 residues. CDR3 protein: CAWQNTEAFF. Here the CDR3 DNA reads TGTGCCTGGCAGAACACTGAAGCTTTCTTT.

The rearrangement uses TRBV19 and TRBJ2-7; maybe TRBD1 (6 bases). Deletions cut 5 bases from V and 3 bases from J, with 14 bases between. The CDR3 totals 14 residues. Germline V gives CDR1 LNHDA, CDR2 SQIVND (reference sequence). The CDR3 coding sequence is TGTGCCAGTAGTGTCTGGGACAAGGGCTACGAGCAGTACTTC. It specifies CASSVWDKGYEQYF. Complete variable domain (other parts from reference TRBV19 and TRBJ2-7): DGGITQSPKYLFRKEGQNVTLSCEQNLNHDAMYWYRQDPGQGLRLIYYSQIVNDFQKGDIAEGYSVSREKKESFPLTVTSAQKNPTAFYLCASSVWDKGYEQYFGPGTRLTVT.

This clone came up once. CDR3 bases: TGTGCCAGCAGCTTAGGGGACAGCTCCTACAATGAGCAGTTCTTC. Protein product: CASSLGDSSYNEQFF. The chain carries TRBV7-9 and TRBJ2-1, with 7 bases matching TRBD1. Trimming took 1 base from V and 0 from J; bases not matched to a gene: 0. The germline V gene encodes CDR1 SEHNR and CDR2 FQNEAQ (reference sequence). This CDR3 has 15 residues.

The CDR3: CASSAWTGLPQYF. Here the CDR3 DNA reads TGCGCCAGCAGCGCTTGGACAGGCCTCCCTCAGTACTTC. This chain links TRBV5-1 with TRBJ2-7, with 7 bases that match TRBD1. After removal of 4 bases from V and 10 bases from J, the junction contained 11 bases not matched to a gene. CDR1 SGHRS and CDR2 YFSETQ come from the germline V gene. CDR3 length: 13 residues.